This T cell receptor (beta chain) was captured by sequencing in a study of beta chain features in type 1 diabetes. Whole-study results and caveats: The study found moderately but significantly shorter TCRB CDR3s in all four CD4+ subsets of Type 1 diabetes patients.

Comments on this clone: Its antigen is still unknown.

All of the isolated RNA was reverse transcribed, so expressed TCRB transcripts were sequenced. Generated by immunoSEQ multiplex PCR, the TCRdb table keeps only in-frame clones and is missing some. Seen here are 70,000 to 95,000 clones, around 32% observed once, and the top ten hold about 0.5%. The specimen was stem cell memory CD4+ T cells from blood. This sequence originates from a woman under 30 in good health.

The CDR3 is CASTIPGTGGSAFF. The DNA of the CDR3 is TGTGCCAGCACCATACCCGGGACAGGGGGAAGTGCTTTCTTT. This chain uses TRBV6-6 with TRBJ1-1, with TRBD1 matching over 11 bases. Looked up from germline, CDR1 is MNHNY and CDR2 is SVGAGI (reference sequence). V shed 7 bases and J 11 bases; nucleotides not matched to a gene: 12. The CDR3 loop spans 14 amino acids.